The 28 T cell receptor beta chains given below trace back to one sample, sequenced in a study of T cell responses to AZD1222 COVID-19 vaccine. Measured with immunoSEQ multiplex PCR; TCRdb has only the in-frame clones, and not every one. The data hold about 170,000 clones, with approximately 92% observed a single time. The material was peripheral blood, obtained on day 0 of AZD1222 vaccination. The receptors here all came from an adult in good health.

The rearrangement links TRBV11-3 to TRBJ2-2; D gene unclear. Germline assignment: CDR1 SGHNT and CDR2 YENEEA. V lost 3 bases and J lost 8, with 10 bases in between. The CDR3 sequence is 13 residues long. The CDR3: CASSLTYAGELFF. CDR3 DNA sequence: TGTGCCAGCAGCTTGACTTATGCGGGGGAGCTGTTTTTT.

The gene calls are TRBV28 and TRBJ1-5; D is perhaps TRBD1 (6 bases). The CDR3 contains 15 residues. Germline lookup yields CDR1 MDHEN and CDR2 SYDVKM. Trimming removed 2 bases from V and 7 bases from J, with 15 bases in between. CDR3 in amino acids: CASSLDATGAQPQHF. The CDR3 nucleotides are TGTGCCAGCAGTTTAGATGCCACGGGGGCCCAGCCCCAGCATTTT.

The CDR3: CASSGGKGLGYEQYF. For the CDR3, the DNA is TGCGCCAGCAGCGGAGGTAAGGGTCTGGGCTACGAGCAGTACTTC. The rearrangement joins TRBV5-1 to TRBJ2-7; D perhaps matches TRBD2 (5 bases). The CDR3 covers 15 residues. Germline assignment: CDR1 SGHRS and CDR2 YFSETQ. The V end lost 4 bases, the J end lost 3 bases, and 17 bases lay between the germline ends. Full variable domain (remainder filled in from reference TRBV5-1 and TRBJ2-7): KAGVTQTPRYLIKTRGQQVTLSCSPISGHRSVSWYQQTPGQGLQFLFEYFSETQRNKGNFPGRFSGRQFSNSRSEMNVSTLELGDSALYLCASSGGKGLGYEQYFGPGTRLTVT.

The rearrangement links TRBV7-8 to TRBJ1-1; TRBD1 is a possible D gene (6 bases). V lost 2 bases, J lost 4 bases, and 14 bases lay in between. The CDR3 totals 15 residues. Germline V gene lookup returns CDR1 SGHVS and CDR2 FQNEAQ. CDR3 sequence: CASSLLGAAGTEAFF. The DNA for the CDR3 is TGTGCCAGCAGCTTATTGGGGGCTGCGGGCACTGAAGCTTTCTTT.

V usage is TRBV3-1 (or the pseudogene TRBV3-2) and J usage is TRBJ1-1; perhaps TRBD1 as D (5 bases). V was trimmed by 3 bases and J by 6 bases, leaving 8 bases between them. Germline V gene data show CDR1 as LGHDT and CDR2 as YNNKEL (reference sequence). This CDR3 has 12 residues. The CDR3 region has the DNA TGTGCCAGCAGCCACGCGGGGCCTGAAGCTTTCTTT. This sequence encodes CASSHAGPEAFF.

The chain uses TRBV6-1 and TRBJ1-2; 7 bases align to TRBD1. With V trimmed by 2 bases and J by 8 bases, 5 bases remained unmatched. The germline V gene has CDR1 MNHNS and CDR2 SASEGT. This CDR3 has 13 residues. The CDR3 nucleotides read TGTGCCAGCAGTGAAAATTGGACAGGCGGCTACACCTTC. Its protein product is CASSENWTGGYTF.

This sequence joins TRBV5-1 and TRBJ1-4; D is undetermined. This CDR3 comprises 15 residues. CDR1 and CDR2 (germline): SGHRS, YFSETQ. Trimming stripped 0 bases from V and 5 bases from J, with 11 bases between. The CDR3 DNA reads TGCGCCAGCAGCTTGGTTCTTTCCTCCAATGAAAAACTGTTTTTT. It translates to CASSLVLSSNEKLFF.

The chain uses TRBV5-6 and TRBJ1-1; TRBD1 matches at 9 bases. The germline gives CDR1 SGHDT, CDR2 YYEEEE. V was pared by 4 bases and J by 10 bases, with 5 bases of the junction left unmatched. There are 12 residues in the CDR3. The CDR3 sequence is CASSRDRVLAFF. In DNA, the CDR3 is TGTGCCAGCAGCCGGGACAGGGTCCTAGCTTTCTTT.

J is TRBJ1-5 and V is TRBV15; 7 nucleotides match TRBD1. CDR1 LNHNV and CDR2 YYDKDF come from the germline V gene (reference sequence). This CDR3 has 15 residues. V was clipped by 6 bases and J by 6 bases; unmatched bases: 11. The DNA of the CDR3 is TGTGCCACCAGGGAGGGTTTACAGGGGACTCAGCCCCAGCATTTT. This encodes CATREGLQGTQPQHF. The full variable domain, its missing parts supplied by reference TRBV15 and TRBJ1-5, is DAMVIQNPRYQVTQFGKPVTLSCSQTLNHNVMYWYQQKSSQAPKLLFHYYDKDFNNEADTPDNFQSRRPNTSFCFLDIRSPGLGDTAMYLCATREGLQGTQPQHFGDGTRLSIL.

In DNA form, the CDR3 reads TGCAGCGTTGAGTCAGGTGTTAACTATGGCTACACCTTC. This gives the protein CSVESGVNYGYTF. This chain connects TRBV29-1 to TRBJ1-2; D not certain. The CDR3 is made up of 13 amino acids. V was trimmed by 3 bases and J by 1 base, leaving 9 bases between them. Per the germline V gene, CDR1 is SQVTM and CDR2 is ANQGSEA.

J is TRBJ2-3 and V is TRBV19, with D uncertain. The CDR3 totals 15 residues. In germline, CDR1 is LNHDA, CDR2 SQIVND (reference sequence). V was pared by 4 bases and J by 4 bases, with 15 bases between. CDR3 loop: CASSTAGMSPDTQYF. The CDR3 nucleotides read TGTGCCAGTAGTACGGCTGGGATGAGCCCAGATACGCAGTATTTT.

CDR3 in amino acids: CASSLTSGGLTDTQYF. The CDR3 bases are TGTGCCAGCAGCTTAACTAGCGGGGGCCTCACAGATACGCAGTATTTT. The chain links TRBV7-3 to TRBJ2-3, with TRBD2 identical over 9 bases. This CDR3 is built from 16 residues. J gave up 2 bases and V 0 bases, and 3 bases lay outside the gene matches. The V gene's germline CDR1 is SGHTA and CDR2 FQGTGA.

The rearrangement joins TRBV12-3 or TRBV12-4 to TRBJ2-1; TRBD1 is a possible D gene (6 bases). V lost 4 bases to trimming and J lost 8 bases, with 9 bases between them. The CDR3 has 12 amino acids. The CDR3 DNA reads TGTGCCAGCAGTTATCAGGGGCATGAGCAGTTCTTC. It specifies CASSYQGHEQFF.

This CDR3 reads CASSLGDMNTEAFF. The CDR3 nucleotides are TGTGCCAGCAGCTTGGGGGACATGAACACTGAAGCTTTCTTT. This sequence joins TRBV5-5 and TRBJ1-1; tentatively, D is TRBD1 (6 bases). CDR3 length: 14 amino acids. CDR1 and CDR2 (germline): SGHKS, YYEKEE (reference sequence). V was trimmed by 0 bases and J by 0 bases, leaving 6 bases between them.

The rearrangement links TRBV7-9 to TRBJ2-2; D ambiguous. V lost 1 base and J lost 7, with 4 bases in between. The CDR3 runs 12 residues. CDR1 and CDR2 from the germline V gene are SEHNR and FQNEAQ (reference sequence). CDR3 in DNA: TGTGCCAGCAGCTTAGGAGTCGGGGAGCTGTTTTTT. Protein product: CASSLGVGELFF. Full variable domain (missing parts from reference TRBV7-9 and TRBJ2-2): DTGVSQNPRHKITKRGQNVTFRCDPISEHNRLYWYRQTLGQGPEFLTYFQNEAQLEKSRLLSDRFSAERPKGSFSTLEIQRTEQGDSAMYLCASSLGVGELFFGEGSRLTVL.

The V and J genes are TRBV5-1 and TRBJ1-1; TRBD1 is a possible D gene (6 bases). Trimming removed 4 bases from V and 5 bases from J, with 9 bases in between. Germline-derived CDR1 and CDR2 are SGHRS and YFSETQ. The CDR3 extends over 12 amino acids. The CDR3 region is CASSPGVTEAFF. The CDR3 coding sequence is TGCGCCAGCAGCCCAGGGGTTACTGAAGCTTTCTTT.

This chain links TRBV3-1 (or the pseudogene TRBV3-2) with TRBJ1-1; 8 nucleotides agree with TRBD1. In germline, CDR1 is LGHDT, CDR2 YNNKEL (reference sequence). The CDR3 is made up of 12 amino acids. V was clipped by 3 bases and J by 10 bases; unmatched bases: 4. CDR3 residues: CASSQGTGGAFF. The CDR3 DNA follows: TGTGCCAGCAGCCAGGGGACAGGCGGAGCTTTCTTT.

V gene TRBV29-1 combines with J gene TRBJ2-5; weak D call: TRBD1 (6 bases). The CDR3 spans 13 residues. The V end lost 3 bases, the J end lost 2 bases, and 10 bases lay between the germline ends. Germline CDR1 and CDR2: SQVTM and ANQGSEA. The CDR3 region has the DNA TGCAGCGTTGACAGGGGATGGCAAGAGACCCAGTACTTC. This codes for CSVDRGWQETQYF.

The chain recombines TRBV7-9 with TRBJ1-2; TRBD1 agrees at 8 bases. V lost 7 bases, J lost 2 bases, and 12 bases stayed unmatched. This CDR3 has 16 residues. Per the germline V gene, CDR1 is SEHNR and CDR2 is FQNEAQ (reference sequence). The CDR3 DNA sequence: TGTGCCAGCAACAGTATACAGGGGGGAGGGAACTATGGCTACACCTTC. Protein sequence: CASNSIQGGGNYGYTF.

The CDR3 DNA reads TGCAGTGCTAGTGGACTAGCCCCCCGCGGGGAGCAGTTCTTC. Translating gives CSASGLAPRGEQFF. V gene TRBV20-1 combines with J gene TRBJ2-1; 8 positions agree with TRBD2. Germline V CDR1 and CDR2: DFQATT, SNEGSKA (reference sequence). The V segment lost 3 bases and the J segment 10 bases; nucleotides outside the gene matches: 11. The CDR3 loop spans 14 amino acids.

This CDR3 is CASSSGSSWSENNQPQHF. The CDR3 nucleotides are TGTGCCAGCAGTTCCGGATCTAGTTGGTCAGAAAATAATCAGCCCCAGCATTTT. The chain is built from TRBV6-8 and TRBJ1-5, with no clear D. The CDR3 extends over 18 amino acids. The germline CDR1 and CDR2 sequences are MNHGY and SAAAGT. Trimming left V 4 bases short and J 4 bases short, with 23 bases between.

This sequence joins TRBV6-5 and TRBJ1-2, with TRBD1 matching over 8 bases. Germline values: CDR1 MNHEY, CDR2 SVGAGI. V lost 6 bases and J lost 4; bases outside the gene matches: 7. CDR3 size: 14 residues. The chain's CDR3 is CASRGQGRVYGYTF. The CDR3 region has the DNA TGTGCCAGCAGAGGACAGGGACGGGTCTATGGCTACACCTTC.

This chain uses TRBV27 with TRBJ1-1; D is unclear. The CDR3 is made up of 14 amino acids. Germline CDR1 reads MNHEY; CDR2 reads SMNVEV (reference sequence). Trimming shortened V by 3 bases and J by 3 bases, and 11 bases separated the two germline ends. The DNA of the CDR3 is TGTGCCAGCAGTTTCGAGCGCGGGGACACTGAAGCTTTCTTT. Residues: CASSFERGDTEAFF.

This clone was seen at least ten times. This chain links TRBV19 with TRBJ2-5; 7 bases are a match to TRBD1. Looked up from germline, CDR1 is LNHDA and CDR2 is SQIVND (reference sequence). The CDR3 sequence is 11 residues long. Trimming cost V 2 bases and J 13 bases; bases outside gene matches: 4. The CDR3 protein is CASSILGQLYF. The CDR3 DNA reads TGTGCCAGTAGTATACTGGGACAGCTGTACTTC.

CDR3 sequence (DNA): TGTGCCAGCAGTGAAAGGGTCCGGAGTAATTCACCCCTCCACTTT. This gives the protein CASSERVRSNSPLHF. The rearrangement joins TRBV6-1 to TRBJ1-6; no reliable D call. Trimming removed 2 bases from V and 6 bases from J, with 11 bases in between. Germline CDR1 MNHNS, CDR2 SASEGT. This CDR3 comprises 15 residues.

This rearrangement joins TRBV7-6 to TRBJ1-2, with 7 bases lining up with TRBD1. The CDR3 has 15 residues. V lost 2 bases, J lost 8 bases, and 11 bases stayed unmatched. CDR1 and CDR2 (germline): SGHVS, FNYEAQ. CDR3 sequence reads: CASSLSVVGTEGYTF. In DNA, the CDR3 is TGTGCCAGCAGCTTATCCGTTGTCGGGACAGAGGGCTACACCTTC.

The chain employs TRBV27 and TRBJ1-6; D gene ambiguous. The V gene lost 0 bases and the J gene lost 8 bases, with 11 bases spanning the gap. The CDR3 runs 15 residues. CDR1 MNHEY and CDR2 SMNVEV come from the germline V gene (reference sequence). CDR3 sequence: CASSLSRGGDSPLHF. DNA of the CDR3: TGTGCCAGCAGTTTATCACGGGGTGGAGATTCACCCCTCCACTTT.

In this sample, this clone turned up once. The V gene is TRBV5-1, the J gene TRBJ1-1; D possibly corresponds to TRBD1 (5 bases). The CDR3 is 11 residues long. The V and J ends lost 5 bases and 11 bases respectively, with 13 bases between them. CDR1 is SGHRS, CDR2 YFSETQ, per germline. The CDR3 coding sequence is TGCGCCAGCAGAGGGGAGGGGCCGGCTTTCTTT. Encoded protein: CASRGEGPAFF.